This TCR beta chain was documented in a study of CD8 T cells in Susac syndrome. Across the study: The Susac syndrome patients were therapy-naive, on corticosteroids, or on intravenous immunoglobulin alone at blood draw. Study-wide findings and caveats: Within total CD8+ repertoires, sixteen Susac-specific public clones were found, and within CD8+ TEMRA repertoires, 4 to 6. Clonal expansion of CD8+ cells in Susac peaked in TEMRA cells (and in active patients).

Random hexamers served to reverse transcribe roughly 0.5 to 1 ug RNA. Via MiXCR, TCRdb re-called the immunoSEQ multiplex PCR reads, giving one row per CDR3 protein. The sample holds about 130,000 distinct CDR3 sequences; 95% are singletons and the top ten take approximately 0.18%. About this clonotype itself: Its cognate antigen is unknown.

The sequence was obtained from a human donor with Susac syndrome. Sequencing was performed on CD8+ T cells from PBMCs.

CDR3 sequence reads: CASSIGTGDGYTF. The CDR3 nucleotides are TGTGCCAGCAGCATCGGGACAGGGGATGGCTACACCTTC. The chain uses TRBV7-9 and TRBJ1-2; 10 bases match TRBD1. The V segment lost 5 bases and the J segment 6 bases; nucleotides outside the gene matches: 3. From germline, CDR1 is SEHNR and CDR2 FQNEAQ (reference sequence). The CDR3 extends over 13 amino acids.